The clone carrying this T cell receptor beta chain was seen only once. The sample originates from a study of shared T cell receptors in the human thymus. Germline lookup yields CDR1 SGHNT and CDR2 YENEEA. This CDR3 has 16 residues. V gave up 4 bases and J gave up 3 bases; unmatched junction bases: 10. Assay used: immunoSEQ multiplex PCR; TCRdb lists only in-frame clones, some missing. The sample carries hundreds of thousands of clones, 78% recorded once. A further study also used this sample, focusing on human thymus T cells. According to that study: The thymus tissue came from resections taken during corrective heart surgery. Unrelated individuals reportedly shared highly overlapping thymic TCR repertoires.

The chain joins TRBV11-3 to TRBJ1-2, with 8 bases that match TRBD1. Sequencing was done on a sample of thymocytes. The sequence was obtained from a boy under three years old with a congenital heart defect. The CDR3 region is CASSSIEAGGHYGYTF. The CDR3 region has the DNA TGTGCCAGCAGCTCTATTGAGGCAGGGGGCCACTATGGCTACACCTTC.